This TCR beta chain was found in a study of T cells in localized non-small cell lung cancer. Findings and caveats of the study: For the top 100 tumor clones, a median about 62 also appeared in adjacent lung.

Comment on this clone: Its antigen is currently unknown.

Method: immunoSEQ multiplex PCR; TCRdb's copy keeps in-frame clones and lacks some. Of about 52,000 clones in the sample, about nine tenths were seen once. This specimen was peripheral blood, taken before any cancer treatment. The TCR was taken from a male donor aged 60 or over with stage III squamous cell lung carcinoma.

The CDR3 bases are TGTGCCTGGAGTGTAAAGTTACCGGGACGCCCTGGAAACACCATATATTTT. Translating gives CAWSVKLPGRPGNTIYF. This sequence joins TRBV30 and TRBJ1-3, with a possible D match to TRBD1 (5 bases). This CDR3 comprises 17 residues. From germline, CDR1 is GTSNPN and CDR2 SVGIG (reference sequence). Trimming took 0 bases from V and 2 from J, leaving 17 bases between them.